These 8 T cell receptor beta chains were sequenced from one sample in a study of control samples from healthy donors and cancer patients. Sequencing was performed with immunoSEQ multiplex PCR; in TCRdb, only in-frame clones are kept and a portion is missing. The sample holds 90,000 to 140,000 clones, about four fifths seen once. Sequencing was carried out using blood. The receptors were gathered from a woman in her 50s in good health.

The genes are TRBV6-5 and TRBJ2-1; 7 bases map to TRBD1. The CDR3 has 14 residues. J gave up 1 base and V 6 bases, and 3 bases lay outside the gene matches. Germline CDR1 and CDR2: MNHEY and SVGAGI. The CDR3 loop reads CASRETGSYNEQFF. The CDR3 region has the DNA TGTGCCAGCAGAGAGACAGGGTCCTACAATGAGCAGTTCTTC.

This chain uses TRBV6-2 or TRBV6-3 with TRBJ2-7; TRBD1 might be the D (5 bases). V was trimmed by 5 bases and J by 5 bases, leaving 16 bases between them. Germline V gives CDR1 MNHEY, CDR2 SVGEGT. The CDR3 runs to 14 residues. The CDR3 DNA follows: TGTGCCAGCAGTCCCGGACACCCCATTGACGAGCAGTACTTC. Translating it yields CASSPGHPIDEQYF.

The rearrangement uses TRBV2 and TRBJ1-3, with D tentatively TRBD1 (5 bases). CDR1 is SNHLY, CDR2 FYNNEI, per germline. The CDR3 has 15 residues. V was trimmed by 6 bases and J by 0 bases, leaving 12 bases between them. This CDR3 reads CASRAGQSSGNTIYF. The DNA for the CDR3 is TGTGCCAGCAGGGCCGGACAAAGCTCTGGAAACACCATATATTTT.

The chain recombines TRBV5-1 with TRBJ1-2, with a possible D match to TRBD1 (6 bases). Germline-derived CDR1 and CDR2 are SGHRS and YFSETQ. V gave up 0 bases and J gave up 8 bases, with 14 bases separating them. The CDR3 is made up of 14 amino acids. CDR3 protein: CASSLGQEYMGYTF. The CDR3 DNA is TGCGCCAGCAGCTTGGGACAGGAATATATGGGCTACACCTTC. The variable domain in full, with the rest retrieved from reference TRBV5-1 and TRBJ1-2, is KAGVTQTPRYLIKTRGQQVTLSCSPISGHRSVSWYQQTPGQGLQFLFEYFSETQRNKGNFPGRFSGRQFSNSRSEMNVSTLELGDSALYLCASSLGQEYMGYTFGSGTRLTVV.

The rearrangement joins TRBV3-1 (or the pseudogene TRBV3-2) to TRBJ1-1; D unresolved. The CDR3 has 14 residues. The V and J ends lost 0 bases and 8 bases respectively, with 13 bases between them. Germline V lookup: CDR1 LGHDT, CDR2 YNNKEL (reference sequence). The CDR3 loop is CASSQDQRPPEAFF. As DNA, the CDR3 is TGTGCCAGCAGCCAAGATCAACGACCGCCAGAAGCTTTCTTT.

The chain uses TRBV7-2 and TRBJ1-5, with D possibly TRBD1 on 5 matching bases. The CDR3 sequence is 14 residues long. The V gene's germline CDR1 is SGHTA and CDR2 FQGNSA. The V end lost 4 bases, the J end lost 2 bases, and 9 bases lay between the germline ends. CDR3 nucleotides: TGTGCCAGCAGCTACCAGGGACGCAATCAGCCCCAGCATTTT. This encodes CASSYQGRNQPQHF.

To note about this clone: Germline and junction disagree at one end, which may indicate a read error. The V gene is TRBV7-7, the J gene TRBJ2-1, with a tentative D call TRBD1 (6 bases). Germline V gene sequence: CDR1 SSHAT, CDR2 FNYEAQ (reference sequence). The CDR3 is 13 amino acids. This CDR3 is CASSSGTNNEQFF. As DNA, the CDR3 is TGTGCTAGCAGCTCCGGGACAAACAATGAGCAGTTCTTC. The whole variable domain, filled in from reference TRBV7-7 and TRBJ2-1, reads GAGVSQSPRYKVTKRGQDVTLRCDPISSHATLYWYQQALGQGPEFLTYFNYEAQPDKSGLPSDRFSAERPEGSISTLTIQRTEQRDSAMYRCASSSGTNNEQFFGPGTRLTVL.

There are many counts of this clone. The chain joins TRBV6-1 to TRBJ2-1, with D unresolved. This CDR3 has 13 residues. Deletions cut 2 bases from V and 10 bases from J, with 12 bases between. Germline loops: CDR1 MNHNS, CDR2 SASEGT. CDR3 in amino acids: CASSEFGVSEQFF. CDR3 bases: TGTGCCAGCAGTGAATTTGGCGTCTCCGAGCAGTTCTTC.